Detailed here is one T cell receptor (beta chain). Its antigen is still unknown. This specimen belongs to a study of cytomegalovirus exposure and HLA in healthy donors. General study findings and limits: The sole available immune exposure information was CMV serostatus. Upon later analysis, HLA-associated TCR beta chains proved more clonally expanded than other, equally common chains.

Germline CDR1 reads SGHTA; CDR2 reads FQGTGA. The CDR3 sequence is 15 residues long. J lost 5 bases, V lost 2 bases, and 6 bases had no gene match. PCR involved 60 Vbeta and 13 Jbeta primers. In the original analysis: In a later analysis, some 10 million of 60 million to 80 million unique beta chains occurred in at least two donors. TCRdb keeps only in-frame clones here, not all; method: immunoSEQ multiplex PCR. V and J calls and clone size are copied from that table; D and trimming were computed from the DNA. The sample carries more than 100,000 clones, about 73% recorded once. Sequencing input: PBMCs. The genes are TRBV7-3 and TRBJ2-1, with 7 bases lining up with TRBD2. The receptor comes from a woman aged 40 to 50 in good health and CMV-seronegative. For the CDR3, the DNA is TGTGCCAGCAGCTTAGGTGGGGGGGGTAACAATGAGCAGTTCTTC. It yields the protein CASSLGGGGNNEQFF.